The 9 T cell receptor beta chains given below trace back to one sample, sequenced in a study of blood T cell repertoires in COVID-19 (dated by TCRdb to about 2020). Libraries came from the immunoSEQ multiplex PCR assay. TCRdb took over this immuneACCESS table, retaining in-frame rearrangements with V and J assigned. Such tables are incomplete; in checked studies, under half of the missing clones stem from an unresolved V gene, and the remainder is unexplained. Within this sample are 150,000 to 180,000 clones, with about 85% of them counted one time only. The top ten hold under 0.8% of the sample. The sequenced sample was peripheral blood. The receptors were gathered from a man between 60 and 75 years old with COVID-19, enrolled during active disease.

This chain links TRBV7-9 with TRBJ2-7; 11 bases line up with TRBD1. Germline V gene data show CDR1 as SEHNR and CDR2 as FQNEAQ (reference sequence). The CDR3 has 16 residues. V trimming: 0 bases; J trimming: 3 bases; junction bases outside the gene matches: 4. CDR3 region: CASSLAKGQGDYEQYF. The CDR3 DNA is TGTGCCAGCAGCTTAGCGAAGGGACAGGGGGACTACGAGCAGTACTTC. The full variable domain, rest sourced from reference TRBV7-9 and TRBJ2-7, is DTGVSQNPRHKITKRGQNVTFRCDPISEHNRLYWYRQTLGQGPEFLTYFQNEAQLEKSRLLSDRFSAERPKGSFSTLEIQRTEQGDSAMYLCASSLAKGQGDYEQYFGPGTRLTVT.

The sample holds one count of this clone. This CDR3 is also generated by other DNA sequences in the sample. This chain uses TRBV19 with TRBJ1-5; the D gene is possibly TRBD1 (6 bases). The CDR3 runs to 13 residues. V was cut by 8 bases and J by 2 bases, with 10 bases left in between. Germline CDR1 and CDR2: LNHDA and SQIVND (reference sequence). The CDR3 DNA sequence: TGTGCCAGTTCAGCAGGGGGCAATCAGCCCCAGCATTTT. Protein product: CASSAGGNQPQHF.

This chain uses TRBV6-5 with TRBJ2-1; TRBD1 is a possible D gene (6 bases). Germline V gene sequence: CDR1 MNHEY, CDR2 SVGAGI. The ends were cut back, 7 bases at V and 5 bases at J, with 12 bases in the middle. The length of the CDR3 is 13 residues. CDR3 region: CASINRVDNEQFF. CDR3 in DNA: TGTGCCAGCATCAACAGGGTTGACAATGAGCAGTTCTTC.

This chain connects TRBV7-9 to TRBJ1-4, with D possibly TRBD1 on 5 matching bases. Trimming took 5 bases from V and 2 from J, leaving 15 bases between them. This CDR3 is built from 16 residues. Germline values: CDR1 SEHNR, CDR2 FQNEAQ (reference sequence). As DNA, the CDR3 is TGTGCCAGCAGCCTAAGCCCGACAGCTACTAATGAAAAACTGTTTTTT. It is translated as CASSLSPTATNEKLFF.

This clone is a singleton in its sample. V and J are TRBV7-2 and TRBJ2-3; D unresolved. Trimming stripped 5 bases from V and 4 bases from J, with 13 bases between. Germline CDR1 and CDR2: SGHTA and FQGNSA. The CDR3 runs to 14 residues. The DNA for the CDR3 is TGTGCCAGCAGCCCCCCGTCGCGCCCAGATACGCAGTATTTT. Protein product: CASSPPSRPDTQYF.

This clone came up a few times. V and J are TRBV7-3 and TRBJ1-2, with D perhaps matching TRBD1 (6 bases). CDR3 length equals 14 residues. CDR1 and CDR2 (germline): SGHTA, FQGTGA. Trimming removed 2 bases from V and 4 bases from J, with 11 bases in between. The CDR3 region is CASSLLGGSYGYTF. As DNA, the CDR3 is TGTGCCAGCAGCTTATTAGGGGGTAGCTATGGCTACACCTTC.

The chain uses TRBV11-3 and TRBJ2-3, with TRBD2 matching over 9 bases. Per germline, CDR1 SGHNT and CDR2 YENEEA. The J segment lost 6 bases and the V segment lost 0 bases, leaving 1 base of the junction unmatched. The CDR3 runs 14 residues. CDR3 coding DNA: TGTGCCAGCAGCTTAGAACTAGCGGGCGATACGCAGTATTTT. It codes for CASSLELAGDTQYF.

CDR3 bases: TGTGCCAGCCGAAGGTCCACTAGCGGGGGGAATTACGAGCAGTACTTC. Translating gives CASRRSTSGGNYEQYF. The chain is built from TRBV27 and TRBJ2-7; TRBD2 aligns across 12 bases. The V segment lost 8 bases and the J segment 4 bases; nucleotides outside the gene matches: 12. There are 16 residues in the CDR3. Germline V lookup: CDR1 MNHEY, CDR2 SMNVEV (reference sequence).

This clone was observed once. The chain uses TRBV9 and TRBJ2-2, with D tentatively TRBD2 (6 bases). Germline lookup yields CDR1 SGDLS and CDR2 YYNGEE. The V gene lost 0 bases and the J gene lost 1 base, with 10 bases spanning the gap. The CDR3 extends over 16 amino acids. The DNA of the CDR3 is TGTGCCAGCAGCGTAGCCCTAGCGTTGAACACCGGGGAGCTGTTTTTT. Protein: CASSVALALNTGELFF. Filled out from reference TRBV9 and TRBJ2-2, the complete variable domain reads DSGVTQTPKHLITATGQRVTLRCSPRSGDLSVYWYQQSLDQGLQFLIQYYNGEERAKGNILERFSAQQFPDLHSELNLSSLELGDSALYFCASSVALALNTGELFFGEGSRLTVL.